Below, 32 T cell receptor beta chains from the same sample are listed, as sequenced in a study of shared clonotypes between healthy human individuals. Here immunoSEQ multiplex PCR was the method, and the copy in TCRdb shows in-frame clones only, minus some. The sample contains about 2.1 million clones, over 85% of which appear only once. Naivety among CD8 cells was defined by CD45RO negativity and positive CCR7 selection, thereby excluding terminally differentiated effector memory CD45RA+ cells. The sequencing sample was made of naive CD8+ T cells from PBMCs. These receptors were collected from a man between 18 and 35 years old in good health. Some clones in this sample may be carry-over from other donors' samples.

J is TRBJ2-2 and V is TRBV5-1; D is perhaps TRBD2 (6 bases). V lost 0 bases and J lost 6, with 12 bases in between. Germline CDR1 and CDR2: SGHRS and YFSETQ. CDR3 length: 15 residues. The CDR3 loop reads CASSLVGGVPGELFF. CDR3 sequence (DNA): TGCGCCAGCAGCTTGGTTGGAGGGGTTCCCGGGGAGCTGTTTTTT.

The genes are TRBV5-4 and TRBJ1-1; D gene ambiguous. Germline V CDR1 and CDR2: SGHNT, YYREEE (reference sequence). Trimming left V 9 bases short and J 4 bases short, with 16 bases between. There are 13 residues in the CDR3. CDR3 loop: CATPAETGTEAFF. The CDR3 DNA is TGTGCCACCCCCGCGGAGACGGGCACTGAAGCTTTCTTT.

V usage is TRBV2 and J usage is TRBJ1-5; D not certain. CDR3 length equals 12 residues. Germline CDR1 is SNHLY and CDR2 is FYNNEI. V was trimmed by 7 bases and J by 6 bases, leaving 10 bases between them. The CDR3 bases are TGTGCCAGCACGGACGGTATTCAGCCCCAGCATTTT. Protein sequence: CASTDGIQPQHF.

The chain couples TRBV4-1 to TRBJ2-3, with 8 bases that match TRBD2. V shed 3 bases, J shed 7 bases, and the junction held 15 bases outside the gene matches. The CDR3 is 17 residues long. The germline CDR1 and CDR2 sequences are MGHRA and YSYEKL. The CDR3 coding sequence is TGCGCCAGCAGCCAGGGGAGCGGGAGTGGTCTCATCCATACGCAGTATTTT. It is translated as CASSQGSGSGLIHTQYF.

The chain uses TRBV10-2 and TRBJ1-2, with 8 bases that match TRBD1. Germline V gene data show CDR1 as WSHSY and CDR2 as SAAADI. With 3 bases clipped from V and 6 bases from J, the junction kept 15 bases outside the gene matches. The CDR3 consists of 17 residues. In DNA form, the CDR3 reads TGCGCCAGCAGTGATTCAGGGACAGGCGTTAGGTTCGATGGCTACACCTTC. Translation gives CASSDSGTGVRFDGYTF.

This chain uses TRBV5-6 with TRBJ1-1, with D perhaps TRBD1 (6 bases). Germline V gives CDR1 SGHDT, CDR2 YYEEEE. The CDR3 loop spans 15 amino acids. Trimming pared 2 bases from V and 1 base from J, leaving 12 bases between. Here the CDR3 DNA reads TGTGCCAGCAGCTTCGAACAGGGAAAGAACACTGAAGCTTTCTTT. It is translated as CASSFEQGKNTEAFF.

The rearrangement joins TRBV4-1 to TRBJ2-7; 9 bases map to TRBD2. The CDR3 has 16 amino acids. With 0 bases clipped from V and 7 bases from J, the junction kept 10 bases outside the gene matches. Germline loops: CDR1 MGHRA, CDR2 YSYEKL. CDR3 sequence reads: CASSQDRASGNREQYF. The CDR3 DNA follows: TGCGCCAGCAGCCAAGATAGGGCTAGCGGGAACCGAGAGCAGTACTTC.

This clone showed up just once. The rearrangement joins TRBV6-6 to TRBJ2-7, with D perhaps given as TRBD1 or TRBD2 (5 bases each). The CDR3 sequence is 15 residues long. Trimming took off 2 bases at V and 1 base at J, with 12 bases between the two ends. The germline CDR1 and CDR2 sequences are MNHNY and SVGAGI (reference sequence). CDR3 sequence (DNA): TGTGCCAGCAGTTACCTGCAGGGAGCGTCCTACGAGCAGTACTTC. Amino acids: CASSYLQGASYEQYF.

The chain has TRBV19 and TRBJ1-1; D uncertain. The CDR3 length is 12 residues. V was pared by 7 bases and J by 1 base, with 7 bases between. Germline CDR1 and CDR2: LNHDA and SQIVND (reference sequence). The CDR3: CASKWGNTEAFF. Here the CDR3 DNA reads TGTGCCAGTAAGTGGGGGAACACTGAAGCTTTCTTT.

This sequence joins TRBV27 and TRBJ2-7; a weak D match, TRBD2 (6 bases). Looked up from germline, CDR1 is MNHEY and CDR2 is SMNVEV (reference sequence). V lost 3 bases and J 6 bases, leaving 15 bases between the germline ends. The CDR3 extends over 14 amino acids. The CDR3 here is CASSFGGSASEQYF. CDR3 bases: TGTGCCAGCAGTTTTGGAGGGAGTGCCTCCGAGCAGTACTTC.

The V gene is TRBV27, the J gene TRBJ1-1, with D tentatively TRBD1 (5 bases). The V end was cut by 1 base, the J end by 1 base, with 13 bases between. CDR1 and CDR2 (germline): MNHEY, SMNVEV (reference sequence). CDR3 length equals 16 residues. The CDR3: CASSLYPGPKNTEAFF. The CDR3 DNA follows: TGTGCCAGCAGTTTATATCCGGGGCCGAAGAACACTGAAGCTTTCTTT.

The V gene is TRBV14, the J gene TRBJ2-4; D ambiguous. This CDR3 has 16 amino acids. The germline CDR1 and CDR2 sequences are SGHDN and FVKESK. V was pared by 1 base and J by 1 base, with 11 bases between. The CDR3 DNA reads TGTGCCAGCAGCCAAGCCCAGGCGGCGGCCAAAAACATTCAGTACTTC. Translated, it gives CASSQAQAAAKNIQYF.

This chain links TRBV11-2 with TRBJ1-4, with 7 nucleotides matching TRBD1. The CDR3 extends over 15 amino acids. Germline V CDR1 and CDR2: SGHAT, FQNNGV. Germline trimming cut 4 bases from V and 10 bases from J; bases unmatched to any gene: 12. CDR3 bases: TGTGCCAGCAGCTCGGTAGGGACCTCAGGGGGAAAACTGTTTTTT. This translates into CASSSVGTSGGKLFF.

This sequence joins TRBV6-6 and TRBJ1-4, with D perhaps matching TRBD1 (6 bases). The CDR3 has 15 residues. Germline values: CDR1 MNHNY, CDR2 SVGAGI (reference sequence). Deletions cut 6 bases from V and 7 bases from J, with 18 bases between. In nucleotides, the CDR3 is TGTGCCAGCAGCCTTAATAACAGGGTTGGTGAAAAACTGTTTTTT. Amino acids: CASSLNNRVGEKLFF.

The chain's CDR3 is CASSEEGRDYTDTQYF. CDR3 nucleotides: TGTGCCAGCAGTGAAGAGGGCAGGGACTACACAGATACGCAGTATTTT. The genes are TRBV6-1 and TRBJ2-3; 7 nucleotides agree with TRBD2. The V and J ends lost 1 base and 2 bases, in that order; junction bases with no gene match: 6. The CDR3 has 16 residues. Per the germline V gene, CDR1 is MNHNS and CDR2 is SASEGT.

The chain couples TRBV29-1 to TRBJ2-7; the D gene is possibly TRBD2 (5 bases). The CDR3 totals 13 residues. Germline V gene lookup returns CDR1 SQVTM and CDR2 ANQGSEA. V lost 6 bases to trimming and J lost 3 bases, with 15 bases between them. CDR3 coding DNA: TGCAGCGTCTATCTGCAGAGCGGCTACGAGCAGTACTTC. It codes for CSVYLQSGYEQYF.

The V gene is TRBV9, the J gene TRBJ2-7; D unresolved. Looked up from germline, CDR1 is SGDLS and CDR2 is YYNGEE. The CDR3 covers 13 residues. V shed 6 bases and J shed 7 bases, with 17 bases lying between them. This CDR3 reads CASTQGPLGEQYF. CDR3 sequence (DNA): TGTGCCAGCACCCAAGGCCCCTTGGGGGAGCAGTACTTC.

This clone is a singleton in its sample. One end of the junction fails to match germline, which may point to a read error. The genes are TRBV9 and TRBJ1-5; a possible D gene is TRBD1 (6 bases). CDR1 is SGDLS and CDR2 is YYNGEE in the germline V gene. The CDR3 contains 16 residues. The CDR3 bases are TGTGCCAGCAGCGTAGGGGCAGGGGCGGGCGATCACCCCCAGCATTTT. Encoded protein: CASSVGAGAGDHPQHF.

V and J are TRBV27 and TRBJ2-7, with 7 bases matching TRBD2. The CDR3 covers 13 residues. The junction had 7 bases not matched to a gene; V was cut back by 5 bases and J by 6 bases. The germline V gene has CDR1 MNHEY and CDR2 SMNVEV (reference sequence). This chain's CDR3 is CASSPGLRGEQYF. The CDR3 DNA sequence: TGTGCCAGCAGTCCGGGACTACGAGGCGAGCAGTACTTC.

CDR3 residues: CVSGPDGYTF. CDR3 sequence (DNA): TGTGTCTCAGGCCCTGATGGCTACACCTTC. This sequence joins TRBV28 and TRBJ1-2; D gene uncertain. The germline V gene encodes CDR1 MDHEN and CDR2 SYDVKM. This CDR3 has 10 residues.

With respect to this clone: Distinct nucleotide sequences in the sample also encode this CDR3. V usage is TRBV9 and J usage is TRBJ1-5; D remains unclear. Germline lookup yields CDR1 SGDLS and CDR2 YYNGEE. Trimming removed 1 base from V and 0 bases from J, with 8 bases in between. This CDR3 contains 15 residues. CDR3 loop: CASSVTGNSNQPQHF. CDR3 in DNA: TGTGCCAGCAGCGTAACCGGGAATAGCAATCAGCCCCAGCATTTT.

J is TRBJ2-3 and V is TRBV11-2; D ambiguous. The CDR3 loop spans 14 amino acids. Trimming took off 1 base at V and 4 bases at J, with 9 bases between the two ends. Germline assignment: CDR1 SGHAT and CDR2 FQNNGV. DNA for the CDR3: TGTGCCAGCAGCTTAGCCCTGCAGCCAGATACGCAGTATTTT. This codes for CASSLALQPDTQYF.

This chain uses TRBV28 with TRBJ2-7, with 8 bases matching TRBD2. V dropped 2 bases and J dropped 3; count of bases not matched to a gene: 12. CDR1 and CDR2 from the germline V gene are MDHEN and SYDVKM. The CDR3 has 17 residues. The CDR3 spells CASSLLSGGGRLYEQYF. The CDR3 nucleotides are TGTGCCAGCAGTTTACTTTCCGGTGGCGGGAGGCTCTACGAGCAGTACTTC.

The chain is built from TRBV27 and TRBJ2-7; a weak D match, TRBD1 (6 bases). V shed 6 bases and J shed 0 bases, with 9 bases lying between them. CDR3 length: 13 amino acids. The germline CDR1 and CDR2 sequences are MNHEY and SMNVEV (reference sequence). CDR3 sequence reads: CASRGTPSYEQYF. CDR3 nucleotides: TGTGCCAGCAGGGGGACACCCTCCTACGAGCAGTACTTC.

The chain joins TRBV6-6 to TRBJ1-2; D is uncertain. Per the germline V gene, CDR1 is MNHNY and CDR2 is SVGAGI (reference sequence). V dropped 2 bases and J dropped 2 bases, with 15 bases sitting between them. The CDR3 sequence is 16 residues long. The CDR3 region has the DNA TGTGCCAGCAGTTACCACCCAGGCCAGGTCAACTATGGCTACACCTTC. This sequence encodes CASSYHPGQVNYGYTF.

V usage is TRBV9 and J usage is TRBJ1-2; D is unclear. Germline V CDR1 and CDR2: SGDLS, YYNGEE. The CDR3 loop spans 17 amino acids. V lost 5 bases and J lost 2, with 22 bases in between. CDR3: CASSIPVHSTSNYGYTF. The CDR3, as DNA: TGTGCCAGCAGTATACCGGTGCACAGCACCTCAAACTATGGCTACACCTTC.

This rearrangement joins TRBV27 to TRBJ2-5, with D possibly being TRBD1 or TRBD2 (5 bases each). The CDR3 totals 15 residues. Trimming stripped 1 base from V and 5 bases from J, with 14 bases between. Germline V gene lookup returns CDR1 MNHEY and CDR2 SMNVEV (reference sequence). The CDR3 protein is CASSLYGTVGETQYF. As DNA, the CDR3 is TGTGCCAGCAGTTTATATGGGACGGTGGGCGAGACCCAGTACTTC.

The chain couples TRBV11-2 to TRBJ2-1; D gene ambiguous. CDR3 length: 13 residues. Per the germline V gene, CDR1 is SGHAT and CDR2 is FQNNGV. Trimming took 0 bases from V and 10 from J, leaving 10 bases between them. In DNA, the CDR3 is TGTGCCAGCAGCTTAGATCCCGGTTGGGAGCAGTTCTTC. Translation gives CASSLDPGWEQFF. Complete variable domain (other parts from reference TRBV11-2 and TRBJ2-1): EAGVAQSPRYKIIEKRQSVAFWCNPISGHATLYWYQQILGQGPKLLIQFQNNGVVDDSQLPKDRFSAERLKGVDSTLKIQPAKLEDSAVYLCASSLDPGWEQFFGPGTRLTVL.

This clone has a single count. V is TRBV2 and J is TRBJ2-1; D unresolved. The V and J ends lost 5 bases and 7 bases respectively, with 6 bases between them. The CDR3 is 11 residues long. Germline V gives CDR1 SNHLY, CDR2 FYNNEI. DNA for the CDR3: TGTGCCAGCAGTTACATGAATGAGCAGTTCTTC. As protein: CASSYMNEQFF.

A remark on this clone: Mismatch with germline at one junction end may stem from a read error. V gene TRBV18 combines with J gene TRBJ1-2; TRBD1 is a possible D gene (5 bases). The CDR3 consists of 15 residues. Germline V gives CDR1 KGHSH, CDR2 LQKENI. The DNA for the CDR3 is TGTGCCAGCACACCTCAATCCAGGGACGGTTATGGCTACACCTTC. This translates into CASTPQSRDGYGYTF.

J is TRBJ2-7 and V is TRBV5-6; 7 bases fit TRBD1. V lost 4 bases and J lost 2; bases outside the gene matches: 9. CDR3 length: 15 amino acids. Germline-derived CDR1 and CDR2 are SGHDT and YYEEEE. This CDR3 is CASSERQGSPYEQYF. CDR3 coding DNA: TGTGCCAGCAGCGAACGACAGGGAAGCCCCTACGAGCAGTACTTC. Combining the CDR3 with reference TRBV5-6 and TRBJ2-7 gives the whole variable domain DAGVTQSPTHLIKTRGQQVTLRCSPKSGHDTVSWYQQALGQGPQFIFQYYEEEERQRGNFPDRFSGHQFPNYSSELNVNALLLGDSALYLCASSERQGSPYEQYFGPGTRLTVT.

The V call is TRBV6-5, the J call TRBJ2-7, with D hard to call. CDR3 size: 13 residues. Germline CDR1 reads MNHEY; CDR2 reads SVGAGI. V gave up 3 bases and J gave up 2 bases, with 8 bases separating them. The CDR3 spells CASSYQYTYEQYF. The CDR3 coding sequence is TGTGCCAGCAGTTATCAGTATACCTACGAGCAGTACTTC.